What follows are 8 T cell receptor beta chains derived from one specimen sequenced in a study of CD8+ T cells in alopecia areata. This sample's treatment: oral pan-JAK inhibitor, 5-10 mg twice daily. Investigators isolated RNA and reverse transcribed it into cDNA to act as the sequencing template. Produced via immunoSEQ multiplex PCR; TCRdb's table is partial and in-frame only. The table lists about 190,000 clones, under 80% of them singletons. The source material was CD4+ T cells sorted from blood, sampled between weeks 49 and 50, from a patient treated with tofacitinib. All receptors come from a human donor with alopecia areata.

The V and J genes are TRBV27 and TRBJ2-1; D ambiguous. The germline V and J ends were trimmed by 3 bases and 8 bases, with 8 bases remaining between them. CDR3 length equals 12 residues. Germline V CDR1 and CDR2: MNHEY, SMNVEV (reference sequence). CDR3 sequence: CASSLRRDEQFF. The DNA of the CDR3 is TGTGCCAGCAGTTTGAGGCGCGATGAGCAGTTCTTC.

The genes are TRBV29-1 and TRBJ2-1; 7 bases line up with TRBD2. CDR3 length: 14 amino acids. The germline V gene has CDR1 SQVTM and CDR2 ANQGSEA. With V trimmed by 5 bases and J by 0 bases, 4 bases remained unmatched. CDR3 sequence reads: CSVSGASSYNEQFF. The DNA for the CDR3 is TGCAGCGTTAGCGGGGCCAGCTCCTACAATGAGCAGTTCTTC.

A word on this clone: A read error may account for a junction end that differs from germline. The V gene is TRBV30, the J gene TRBJ1-2; 7 positions agree with TRBD1. The CDR3 sequence is 12 residues long. In germline, CDR1 is GTSNPN, CDR2 SVGIG (reference sequence). Written as DNA, the CDR3 is TGTGCCTGGAGCCTCCCCTCCGGGACAGTTCTATTC. Its translation is CAWSLPSGTVLF.

The chain couples TRBV6-1 to TRBJ2-5; the D gene is possibly TRBD1 (6 bases). The CDR3 consists of 11 residues. Germline CDR1 reads MNHNS; CDR2 reads SASEGT. V lost 7 bases and J 5 bases, leaving 8 bases between the germline ends. Written as DNA, the CDR3 is TGTGCCAGCATCAGGGGCGAGACCCAGTACTTC. Translating it yields CASIRGETQYF.

A note on this clone: The DNA is omitted, as the CDR3 cannot be located on it reliably, and the CDR3 follows TCRdb's listing. The chain recombines TRBV25-1 with TRBJ1-1. Germline V gene sequence: CDR1 MGHDK, CDR2 SYGVNS. The CDR3 is 13 residues long, counting both termini. This chain's CDR3 is CASSEWGVGSTFF.

The J gene is TRBJ2-1, the V gene TRBV7-9; no reliable D call. This CDR3 contains 11 residues. The V gene lost 5 bases and the J gene lost 10 bases, with 9 bases spanning the gap. Germline CDR1 reads SEHNR; CDR2 reads FQNEAQ (reference sequence). The CDR3 loop is CASSPQWEQFF. In DNA form, the CDR3 reads TGTGCCAGCAGCCCTCAATGGGAGCAGTTCTTC.

The V and J genes are TRBV29-1 and TRBJ1-1; 9 bases are shared with TRBD1. Germline CDR1 SQVTM, CDR2 ANQGSEA. The CDR3 covers 17 residues. The J segment lost 4 bases and the V segment lost 6 bases, leaving 18 bases of the junction unmatched. For the CDR3, the DNA is TGCAGCGTCACCAACCCCCGGGACAGGGATAGGGGCACTGAAGCTTTCTTT. Translated: CSVTNPRDRDRGTEAFF.

This clone occurred once. The chain links TRBV4-3 to TRBJ2-3, with 8 bases fitting TRBD2. In germline, CDR1 is LGHNA, CDR2 YSLEER. The trim removed 0 bases at V and 4 bases at J, leaving 6 bases unmatched. The CDR3 has 16 residues. The CDR3 nucleotides are TGCGCCAGCAGCCAAGATTGGGCGGGGGGCGCAGATACGCAGTATTTT. Translating gives CASSQDWAGGADTQYF.